The 18 T cell receptor beta chains below were found in one sample sequenced in a study of cytomegalovirus exposure and HLA in healthy donors. The PCR contained 60 Vbeta and 13 Jbeta primers. The table came from immunoSEQ multiplex PCR; TCRdb's copy has only in-frame clones and leaves some out. The table for this sample gives roughly 100,000 clones. Sequencing used PBMCs. These receptors were collected from a woman in her 30s in good health and CMV-seronegative.

V is TRBV11-3 and J is TRBJ2-5, with 7 bases lining up with TRBD1. CDR1 SGHNT and CDR2 YENEEA come from the germline V gene. V lost 5 bases and J lost 2; bases outside the gene matches: 5. The CDR3 totals 14 residues. The CDR3 spells CASSGRDRQETQYF. In nucleotides, the CDR3 is TGTGCCAGCAGCGGCCGGGACAGACAAGAGACCCAGTACTTC.

This sequence joins TRBV13 and TRBJ2-3; 13 bases fit TRBD2. The CDR3 length is 18 residues. J lost 2 bases, V lost 3 bases, and 8 bases had no gene match. The V gene's germline CDR1 is PRHDT and CDR2 FYEKMQ (reference sequence). In nucleotides, the CDR3 is TGTGCCAGCAGCTTCAGACTAGCGGGGGGACATATCACAGATACGCAGTATTTT. Protein sequence: CASSFRLAGGHITDTQYF.

The rearrangement links TRBV6-5 to TRBJ1-1; D is uncertain. Germline CDR1 and CDR2: MNHEY and SVGAGI. V lost 8 bases and J 9 bases, leaving 16 bases between the germline ends. There are 12 residues in the CDR3. Here the CDR3 DNA reads TGTGCCAGCGCCGAGGAGGGTTCTAAAGCTTTCTTT. Its protein is CASAEEGSKAFF.

The chain joins TRBV29-1 to TRBJ2-3; 7 bases fit TRBD2. Germline trimming cut 5 bases from V and 4 bases from J; bases unmatched to any gene: 24. This CDR3 comprises 19 residues. The V gene's germline CDR1 is SQVTM and CDR2 ANQGSEA. This CDR3 reads CSVSTYSSRAGEFADTQYF. The CDR3 DNA sequence: TGCAGCGTTTCCACCTACTCGAGCAGGGCGGGGGAGTTCGCAGATACGCAGTATTTT.

This chain connects TRBV7-8 to TRBJ2-1; 7 bases align to TRBD2. CDR1 SGHVS and CDR2 FQNEAQ come from the germline V gene. This CDR3 is 13 amino acids long. The trim removed 8 bases at V and 8 bases at J, leaving 9 bases unmatched. CDR3 DNA: TGTGCCAGCGAGGCTAGCGGTTACTATGAGCAGTTCTTC. It specifies CASEASGYYEQFF.

The chain couples TRBV5-1 to TRBJ2-1; D might be TRBD2 (6 bases). CDR3 length equals 14 residues. Germline V gives CDR1 SGHRS, CDR2 YFSETQ. Trimming took 4 bases from V and 8 from J, leaving 16 bases between them. The DNA for the CDR3 is TGCGCCAGCAGCGGGGGGTCCTATGAGGATGAGCAGTTCTTC. Its translation: CASSGGSYEDEQFF.

The gene calls are TRBV5-4 and TRBJ2-1, with 9 bases matching TRBD1. Germline V gives CDR1 SGHNT, CDR2 YYREEE (reference sequence). This CDR3 has 16 residues. V lost 0 bases and J lost 1; bases outside the gene matches: 2. The CDR3 DNA is TGTGCCAGCAGCTTGGGTGGGACAGGGTCCTACAATGAGCAGTTCTTC. Its protein product is CASSLGGTGSYNEQFF.

The gene calls are TRBV14 and TRBJ2-7; TRBD2 agrees at 13 bases. Per the germline V gene, CDR1 is SGHDN and CDR2 is FVKESK. Germline trimming cut 4 bases from V and 5 bases from J; bases unmatched to any gene: 5. The CDR3 consists of 15 residues. DNA for the CDR3: TGTGCCAGCAGCCTACTAGCGGGAGGGCCGAACGAGCAGTACTTC. Protein: CASSLLAGGPNEQYF.

The rearrangement joins TRBV30 to TRBJ1-6; TRBD1 is a possible D gene (6 bases). V was clipped by 0 bases and J by 7 bases, with 10 bases between them. The CDR3 contains 14 residues. Germline V gives CDR1 GTSNPN, CDR2 SVGIG (reference sequence). DNA of the CDR3: TGTGCCTGGAGTGTGGGACATGGAAATTCACCCCTCCACTTT. It codes for CAWSVGHGNSPLHF.

CDR3 amino acids: CASSLMGAGNTEAFF. CDR3 DNA sequence: TGTGCCAGCAGCTTAATGGGGGCGGGGAACACTGAAGCTTTCTTT. The V gene is TRBV7-2, the J gene TRBJ1-1; D is perhaps TRBD1 (6 bases). V was pared by 2 bases and J by 1 base, with 11 bases between. In germline, CDR1 is SGHTA, CDR2 FQGNSA. The CDR3 sequence is 15 residues long.

The chain has TRBV27 and TRBJ1-1, with 9 bases matching TRBD1. The CDR3 is 14 residues long. V was pared by 7 bases and J by 11 bases, with 14 bases of the junction left unmatched. Germline loops: CDR1 MNHEY, CDR2 SMNVEV (reference sequence). The CDR3 DNA reads TGTGCCAGCAAACAAGCCGGGACAGGGTTGTCGGCTTTCTTT. Protein: CASKQAGTGLSAFF.

This rearrangement joins TRBV28 to TRBJ2-5; the match to TRBD2 covers 12 bases. The CDR3 contains 15 residues. From germline, CDR1 is MDHEN and CDR2 SYDVKM. Trimming took 7 bases from V and 0 from J; bases not matched to a gene: 3. CDR3 bases: TGTGCCAGCACTAGCGGGGGGGTTTACCAAGAGACCCAGTACTTC. Its translation is CASTSGGVYQETQYF.

The chain couples TRBV9 to TRBJ2-5, with 7 nucleotides matching TRBD1. Trimming took 1 base from V and 4 from J; bases not matched to a gene: 4. Germline lookup yields CDR1 SGDLS and CDR2 YYNGEE. This CDR3 is 14 amino acids long. The CDR3 reads CASSVTTGIETQYF. The CDR3 bases are TGTGCCAGCAGCGTAACGACAGGGATAGAGACCCAGTACTTC.

The chain employs TRBV27 and TRBJ1-2; D might be TRBD1 (5 bases). V shed 2 bases and J shed 8 bases, with 12 bases lying between them. Germline values: CDR1 MNHEY, CDR2 SMNVEV (reference sequence). This CDR3 has 13 residues. The CDR3 nucleotides read TGTGCCAGCAGTTTAGTGGGGGGGGTAGGCTACACCTTC. This translates into CASSLVGGVGYTF.

J is TRBJ1-2 and V is TRBV5-4, with D hard to call. Trimming took off 2 bases at V and 5 bases at J, with 10 bases between the two ends. This CDR3 spans 13 amino acids. Germline CDR1 and CDR2: SGHNT and YYREEE (reference sequence). The CDR3 DNA reads TGTGCCAGCAGCTTTGAGGGTAATTATGGCTACACCTTC. This translates into CASSFEGNYGYTF.

The gene calls are TRBV6-1 and TRBJ2-4; TRBD1 matches 7 bases. The CDR3 totals 13 residues. Trimming cost V 6 bases and J 5 bases; bases outside gene matches: 4. Germline CDR1 is MNHNS and CDR2 is SASEGT. CDR3 coding DNA: TGTGCCAGCAGCCGGGACAGACAAAACATTCAGTACTTC. Its protein is CASSRDRQNIQYF.

CDR3 region: CASSQLGGQGHYGYTF. CDR3 DNA sequence: TGTGCCAGCAGCCAATTAGGTGGACAGGGTCACTATGGCTACACCTTC. J is TRBJ1-2 and V is TRBV5-5; TRBD1 matches at 8 bases. Germline assignment: CDR1 SGHKS and CDR2 YYEKEE (reference sequence). The CDR3 loop spans 16 amino acids. Unmatched junction bases numbered 11, after V lost 4 bases and J lost 3 bases.

The V and J genes are TRBV5-1 and TRBJ2-5; 9 bases fit TRBD2. J gave up 2 bases and V 4 bases, and 3 bases lay outside the gene matches. The CDR3 loop spans 14 amino acids. From germline, CDR1 is SGHRS and CDR2 YFSETQ. For the CDR3, the DNA is TGCGCCAGCAGCCCTAGCGGGGAACAAGAGACCCAGTACTTC. Translated: CASSPSGEQETQYF.